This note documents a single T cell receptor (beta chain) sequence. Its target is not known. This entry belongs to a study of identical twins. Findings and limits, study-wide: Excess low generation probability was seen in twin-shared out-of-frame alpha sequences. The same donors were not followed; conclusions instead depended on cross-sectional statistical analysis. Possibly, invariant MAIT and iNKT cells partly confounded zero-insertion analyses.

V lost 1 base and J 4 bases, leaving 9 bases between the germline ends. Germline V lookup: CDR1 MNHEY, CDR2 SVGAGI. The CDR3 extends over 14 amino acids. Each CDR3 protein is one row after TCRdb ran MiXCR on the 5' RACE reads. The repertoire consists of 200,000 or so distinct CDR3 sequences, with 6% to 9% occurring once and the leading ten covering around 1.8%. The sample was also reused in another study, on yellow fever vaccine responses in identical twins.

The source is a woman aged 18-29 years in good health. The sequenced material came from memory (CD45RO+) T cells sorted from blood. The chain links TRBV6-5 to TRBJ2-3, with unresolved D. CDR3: CASSYLSLADTQYF. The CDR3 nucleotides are TGTGCCAGCAGTTACTTGAGTCTGGCAGATACGCAGTATTTT.